The present entry profiles one TCR beta chain with its context. The antigen is undetermined. CDR1 MNHNS and CDR2 SASEGT come from the germline V gene. This CDR3 region has 14 residues. V was shortened by 2 bases and J by 1 base, with 5 bases between the two germline ends. The sample is drawn from a study of cytomegalovirus exposure and HLA in healthy donors. Findings and limits, study-wide: In vitro checks showed that a few CMV-associated chains really do target CMV antigens.

This table comes from immunoSEQ multiplex PCR, and its TCRdb copy is limited to in-frame clones, with some not included. The table shows 90,000 to 130,000 clones, with approximately 89% occurring only once. This chain uses TRBV6-1 with TRBJ2-2, with D unresolved. The sequence derives from a woman younger than 35 in good health and CMV-seronegative. The sequenced sample consisted of PBMCs. Written as DNA, the CDR3 is TGTGCCAGCAGTGAACCGGGGAACACCGGGGAGCTGTTTTTT. Residues: CASSEPGNTGELFF.